The table lists the clone carrying this T cell receptor (beta chain) with a count of one. V dropped 3 bases and J dropped 6 bases, with 11 bases sitting between them. Germline V gene sequence: CDR1 SGHTA, CDR2 FQGNSA. CDR3 size: 14 residues. The data derive from a study of blood T cell repertoires in COVID-19. Study-level information: Acute-phase and convalescent COVID-19 samples originated in the United States, Italy and Spain. T cells, B-cell-depleted T cells, or PBMCs provided the cDNA or gDNA that served as material.

Methods used by the authors: The assay estimated nucleated cells by amplifying reference gene primers. Libraries were prepared by immunoSEQ multiplex PCR; TCRdb keeps only in-frame clonotypes and omits some of them. For V, J and clone size, that table is used; D and trimming come from the DNA. The sample records about 220,000 clones, roughly 80% being singletons. The TCR was taken from a woman in her 70s with acute or convalescent COVID-19. Sequenced input: peripheral blood. The chain recombines TRBV7-2 with TRBJ2-2, with a weak D call TRBD2 (5 bases). As DNA, the CDR3 is TGTGCCAGCAGCTTTCGGGGATTCCCCGGGGAGCTGTTTTTT. Amino acid sequence: CASSFRGFPGELFF.